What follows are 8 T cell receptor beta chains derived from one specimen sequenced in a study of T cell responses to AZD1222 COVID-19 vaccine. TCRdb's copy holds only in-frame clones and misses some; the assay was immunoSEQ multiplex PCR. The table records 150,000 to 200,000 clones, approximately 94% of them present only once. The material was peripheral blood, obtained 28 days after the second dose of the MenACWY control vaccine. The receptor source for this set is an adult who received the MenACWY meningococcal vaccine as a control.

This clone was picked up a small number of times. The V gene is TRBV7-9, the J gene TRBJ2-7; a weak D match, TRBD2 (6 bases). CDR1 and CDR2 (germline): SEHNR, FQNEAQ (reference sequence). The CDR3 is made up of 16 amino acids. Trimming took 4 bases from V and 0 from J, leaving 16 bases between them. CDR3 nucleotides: TGTGCCAGCAGCTCCTTTCCTTGGGGGGTCTCCTACGAGCAGTACTTC. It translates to CASSSFPWGVSYEQYF.

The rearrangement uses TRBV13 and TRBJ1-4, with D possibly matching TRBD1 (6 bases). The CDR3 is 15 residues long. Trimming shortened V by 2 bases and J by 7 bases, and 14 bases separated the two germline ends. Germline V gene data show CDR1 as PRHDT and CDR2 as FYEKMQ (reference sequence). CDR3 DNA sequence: TGTGCCAGCAGCTTACGCGGGGGCCGGGGTGAAAAACTGTTTTTT. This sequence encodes CASSLRGGRGEKLFF.

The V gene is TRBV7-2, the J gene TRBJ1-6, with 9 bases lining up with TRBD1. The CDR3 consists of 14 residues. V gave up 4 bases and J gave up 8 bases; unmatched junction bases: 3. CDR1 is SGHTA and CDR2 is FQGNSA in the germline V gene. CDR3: CASSSRQGDSPLHF. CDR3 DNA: TGTGCCAGCAGCTCTCGACAGGGGGATTCACCCCTCCACTTT.

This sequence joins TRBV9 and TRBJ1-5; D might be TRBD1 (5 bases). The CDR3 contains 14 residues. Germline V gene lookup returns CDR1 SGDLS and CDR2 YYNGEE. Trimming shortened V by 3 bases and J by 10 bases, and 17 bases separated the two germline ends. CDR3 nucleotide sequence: TGTGCCAGCAGCGGCGACAGCCTAATCAGCCCCCAGCATTTT. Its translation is CASSGDSLISPQHF.

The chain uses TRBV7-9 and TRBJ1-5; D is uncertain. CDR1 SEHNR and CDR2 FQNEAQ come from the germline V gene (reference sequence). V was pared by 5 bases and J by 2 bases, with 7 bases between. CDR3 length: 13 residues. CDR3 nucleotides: TGTGCCAGCAGCCCGGACGGCAATCAGCCCCAGCATTTT. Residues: CASSPDGNQPQHF.

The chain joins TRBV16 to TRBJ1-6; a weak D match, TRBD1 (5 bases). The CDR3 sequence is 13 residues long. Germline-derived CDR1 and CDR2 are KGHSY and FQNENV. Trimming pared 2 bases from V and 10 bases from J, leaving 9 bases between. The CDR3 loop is CASSQQWDSPLHF. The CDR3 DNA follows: TGTGCCAGCAGCCAACAATGGGACTCACCCCTCCACTTT.

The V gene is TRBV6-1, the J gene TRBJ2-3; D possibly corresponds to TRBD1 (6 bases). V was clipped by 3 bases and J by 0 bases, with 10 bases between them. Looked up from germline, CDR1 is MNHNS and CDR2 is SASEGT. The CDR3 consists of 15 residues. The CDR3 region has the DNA TGTGCCAGCAGTGAGTCCGGGACAAGCACAGATACGCAGTATTTT. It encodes CASSESGTSTDTQYF.

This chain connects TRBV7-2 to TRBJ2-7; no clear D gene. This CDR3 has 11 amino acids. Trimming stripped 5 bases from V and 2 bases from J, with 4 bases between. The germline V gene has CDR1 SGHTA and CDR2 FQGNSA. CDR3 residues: CASSATYEQYF. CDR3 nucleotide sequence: TGTGCCAGCAGCGCTACCTACGAGCAGTACTTC.